These T cell receptor beta chains were read from a single sample in a study of T cell responses to AZD1222 COVID-19 vaccine. This table comes from immunoSEQ multiplex PCR, and its TCRdb copy is limited to in-frame clones, with some not included. The table has 130,000 to 150,000 clones, just over 90% seen once. The specimen comprised peripheral blood, sampled on day 0 of AZD1222 vaccination. The source is an adult in good health. Each CDR3 is given with its conserved first and last residue. Fields, in order: CDR3 DNA, CDR3 protein, V gene, D gene, J gene, clone size. The D gene is left open where the match is weak. Some rows have no size entry. The others give once, few or many, or a class for an expanded clone.

cdr3_nt: TGCGCCAGCAGCTTGGGCGGGACAGATAATTCACCCCTCCACTTT
cdr3_aa: CASSLGGTDNSPLHF
v_call: TRBV5-1
d_call: TRBD1
j_call: TRBJ1-6
clone_size: -

cdr3_nt: TGCAGCTTGGGTCCAGAAGAGACCCAGTACTTC
cdr3_aa: CSLGPEETQYF
v_call: TRBV20-1
d_call: -
j_call: TRBJ2-5
clone_size: -

cdr3_nt: TGCGCCAGCAGCTTGGGACTAGCTAGCACAGATACGCAGTATTTT
cdr3_aa: CASSLGLASTDTQYF
v_call: TRBV5-1
d_call: TRBD2
j_call: TRBJ2-3
clone_size: -

cdr3_nt: TGTGCCAGCAGTTCCCTGACTAGCGTAGACGAGCAGTACTTC
cdr3_aa: CASSSLTSVDEQYF
v_call: TRBV2
d_call: TRBD2
j_call: TRBJ2-7
clone_size: once

cdr3_nt: TGTGCCAGCAGCGACGATTCTTGGGGGGCGTATATCTATAGCAATCAGCCCCAGCATTTT
cdr3_aa: CASSDDSWGAYIYSNQPQHF
v_call: TRBV6-2/TRBV6-3
d_call: -
j_call: TRBJ1-5
clone_size: -

cdr3_nt: TGCGCCAGCAGCCAAGTAGGGACAGGATTTAACTATGGCTACACCTTC
cdr3_aa: CASSQVGTGFNYGYTF
v_call: TRBV4-1
d_call: TRBD1
j_call: TRBJ1-2
clone_size: -

cdr3_nt: TGCAGCGTTGAAGAGACCCAGTACTTC
cdr3_aa: CSVEETQYF
v_call: TRBV29-1
d_call: -
j_call: TRBJ2-5
clone_size: once

cdr3_nt: TGTGCCAGCTCACGGGACAGCACTAATCAGCCCCAGCATTTT
cdr3_aa: CASSRDSTNQPQHF
v_call: TRBV18
d_call: TRBD1
j_call: TRBJ1-5
clone_size: -

cdr3_nt: TGTGCCAGCAGCCCACTAGACAGGGCCGGAAACACCATATATTTT
cdr3_aa: CASSPLDRAGNTIYF
v_call: TRBV13
d_call: TRBD1
j_call: TRBJ1-3
clone_size: -

cdr3_nt: TGTGCCAGCTCACCGGAGGACGCTTTTAGCAATCAGCCCCAGCATTTT
cdr3_aa: CASSPEDAFSNQPQHF
v_call: TRBV18
d_call: -
j_call: TRBJ1-5
clone_size: once

cdr3_nt: TGTGCCAGCAGCGGGGACACTATCTCTGGGGCCAACGTCCTGACTTTC
cdr3_aa: CASSGDTISGANVLTF
v_call: TRBV2
d_call: -
j_call: TRBJ2-6
clone_size: once

cdr3_nt: TGTGCCAGCAGTGAAGTCGGTGGGGACAGGGAGGAATTTGAAAAACTGTTTTTT
cdr3_aa: CASSEVGGDREEFEKLFF
v_call: TRBV6-1
d_call: TRBD1
j_call: TRBJ1-4
clone_size: -

cdr3_nt: TGTGCCAGCAGTGTTGGAGGGGGCAGGACTGAAGCTTTCTTT
cdr3_aa: CASSVGGGRTEAFF
v_call: TRBV2
d_call: TRBD1
j_call: TRBJ1-1
clone_size: -

cdr3_nt: TGCGCCAGCAGCCAAGTCCGGGACAGGGGGCTGACTGAAGCTTTCTTT
cdr3_aa: CASSQVRDRGLTEAFF
v_call: TRBV4-1
d_call: TRBD1
j_call: TRBJ1-1
clone_size: -

cdr3_nt: TGCGCCAGCAGCTCGGGGTTTTGGACAGGGAGGGACGAGCAGTACTTC
cdr3_aa: CASSSGFWTGRDEQYF
v_call: TRBV5-1
d_call: -
j_call: TRBJ2-7
clone_size: -

cdr3_nt: TGTGCCATCAGTGGGGGTGGACGGAACAAACTGTTTTTT
cdr3_aa: CAISGGGRNKLFF
v_call: TRBV10-3
d_call: -
j_call: TRBJ1-4
clone_size: few

cdr3_nt: TGTGCCAGCAGCTTCAGGGGGTTTAGCTCACCCCTCCACTTT
cdr3_aa: CASSFRGFSSPLHF
v_call: TRBV7-3
d_call: TRBD1
j_call: TRBJ1-6
clone_size: -

cdr3_nt: TGCGCCAGCAGGGCAACGGAGGGGGCAAATCAGCCCCAGCATTTT
cdr3_aa: CASRATEGANQPQHF
v_call: TRBV4-1
d_call: TRBD1
j_call: TRBJ1-5
clone_size: -

cdr3_nt: TGTGCCAGCAGCGTAGGCGGGGGGGCGCGGAGGACAGATACGCAGTATTTT
cdr3_aa: CASSVGGGARRTDTQYF
v_call: TRBV9
d_call: TRBD2
j_call: TRBJ2-3
clone_size: -

cdr3_nt: TGTGCCAGCTTATGGACTGGGGCCGGGGAGCTGTTTTTT
cdr3_aa: CASLWTGAGELFF
v_call: TRBV18
d_call: -
j_call: TRBJ2-2
clone_size: -

cdr3_nt: TGTGCCAGCAGCCCTCGGACGCCTAATGAGCAGTTCTTC
cdr3_aa: CASSPRTPNEQFF
v_call: TRBV11-1
d_call: -
j_call: TRBJ2-1
clone_size: -

cdr3_nt: TGCGCCAGCAGCTTGGCCTCCAGGGACTATGGCTACACCTTC
cdr3_aa: CASSLASRDYGYTF
v_call: TRBV5-1
d_call: -
j_call: TRBJ1-2
clone_size: -

cdr3_nt: TGTGCCAGCAGCAAAGCCGCACGGGACAGGCTCCTCTTCCAAGGTGGCTACACCTTC
cdr3_aa: CASSKAARDRLLFQGGYTF
v_call: TRBV21-1
d_call: -
j_call: TRBJ1-2
clone_size: -

cdr3_nt: TGTGCCAGCACCTCTCCGGAGGGCACTGAAGCTTTCTTT
cdr3_aa: CASTSPEGTEAFF
v_call: TRBV6-5
d_call: -
j_call: TRBJ1-1
clone_size: -

cdr3_nt: TGTGCCAGCAGCCGAGGGACCTACAATGAGCAGTTCTTC
cdr3_aa: CASSRGTYNEQFF
v_call: TRBV14
d_call: -
j_call: TRBJ2-1
clone_size: -

cdr3_nt: TGCGCCAGCAGTCAGACAGGGTGTGGCTACACCTTC
cdr3_aa: CASSQTGCGYTF
v_call: TRBV23-1
d_call: TRBD1
j_call: TRBJ1-2
clone_size: once

cdr3_nt: TGTGCCAGCAGAGGACAGGGGCTCGACGAGCAGTACTTC
cdr3_aa: CASRGQGLDEQYF
v_call: TRBV25-1
d_call: TRBD1
j_call: TRBJ2-7
clone_size: -

cdr3_nt: TGTGCCAGCGGCCGGGGAGGCTATGGCTACACCTTC
cdr3_aa: CASGRGGYGYTF
v_call: TRBV12-3/TRBV12-4
d_call: -
j_call: TRBJ1-2
clone_size: once

cdr3_nt: TGTGCCAGTAGTTCCCGCTTGCAGGGGGCTATTAGCAATCAGCCCCAGCATTTT
cdr3_aa: CASSSRLQGAISNQPQHF
v_call: TRBV19
d_call: TRBD1
j_call: TRBJ1-5
clone_size: few

cdr3_nt: TGTGCCAGCAAAGTTTTTCGGAATTCACCCCTCCACTTT
cdr3_aa: CASKVFRNSPLHF
v_call: TRBV27
d_call: -
j_call: TRBJ1-6
clone_size: -

cdr3_nt: TGTGCCAGCAGCTCAGGGGGAGGGGCCCAGCATTTT
cdr3_aa: CASSSGGGAQHF
v_call: TRBV5-5
d_call: TRBD1
j_call: TRBJ1-5
clone_size: -

cdr3_nt: TGTGCCAGCTGGGACGGTGAAAACACTGAAGCTTTCTTT
cdr3_aa: CASWDGENTEAFF
v_call: TRBV2
d_call: -
j_call: TRBJ1-1
clone_size: -

cdr3_nt: TGTGCCAGCAGTTCCATCGGCGGGGGGCAGTTCTTC
cdr3_aa: CASSSIGGGQFF
v_call: TRBV12-3/TRBV12-4
d_call: TRBD2
j_call: TRBJ2-1
clone_size: -

cdr3_nt: TGCGCCAGCAGTGCATACACTAGCGGGAGGAACGAGCAGTACTTC
cdr3_aa: CASSAYTSGRNEQYF
v_call: TRBV10-1
d_call: TRBD2
j_call: TRBJ2-7
clone_size: -

cdr3_nt: TGTGCCAGCAGTGGAACCGGGACAGGTTTCTACGAGCAGTACTTC
cdr3_aa: CASSGTGTGFYEQYF
v_call: TRBV27
d_call: TRBD1
j_call: TRBJ2-7
clone_size: -

cdr3_nt: TGTGCCAGCAGTTCGCAGGTGTCTGGGGCCAACGTCCTGACTTTC
cdr3_aa: CASSSQVSGANVLTF
v_call: TRBV6-5
d_call: -
j_call: TRBJ2-6
clone_size: -

cdr3_nt: TGTGCCAGTACGGGACAGGGGCCAACCTTCTTTGGTACAGATACGCAGTATTTT
cdr3_aa: CASTGQGPTFFGTDTQYF
v_call: TRBV19
d_call: TRBD1
j_call: TRBJ2-3
clone_size: -

cdr3_nt: TGTGCCAGTAGTATCAGAGGTACGCAGTATTTT
cdr3_aa: CASSIRGTQYF
v_call: TRBV19
d_call: -
j_call: TRBJ2-3
clone_size: once

cdr3_nt: TGCGCCAGCAGCCCCTGGGGGGGTTCTAACTATGGCTACACCTTC
cdr3_aa: CASSPWGGSNYGYTF
v_call: TRBV4-1
d_call: -
j_call: TRBJ1-2
clone_size: -

cdr3_nt: TGCGCCAGCAGCCGCCAGCCATTGGGACAGGGTAGAAACGAGCAGTACTTC
cdr3_aa: CASSRQPLGQGRNEQYF
v_call: TRBV5-1
d_call: TRBD1
j_call: TRBJ2-7
clone_size: -

cdr3_nt: TGCGCCAGCAGCTTACGACAGGGGGATGGCTACACCTTC
cdr3_aa: CASSLRQGDGYTF
v_call: TRBV4-1
d_call: TRBD1
j_call: TRBJ1-2
clone_size: -

cdr3_nt: TGTGCCAGCAGCCAAGGACTAGCGGGAGGGCCCTACGAGCAGTACTTC
cdr3_aa: CASSQGLAGGPYEQYF
v_call: TRBV7-8
d_call: TRBD2
j_call: TRBJ2-7
clone_size: -

cdr3_nt: TGTGCCAGCAGATCTACAGGAAAAGAGACCCAGTACTTC
cdr3_aa: CASRSTGKETQYF
v_call: TRBV12-3/TRBV12-4
d_call: -
j_call: TRBJ2-5
clone_size: once